This T cell receptor beta chain was documented in a study of graft-versus-host responses after intestinal transplantation. Background on the study: Induction using anti-thymocyte globulin, followed by tacrolimus and steroids for two to three years, was given to all recipients.

Clones were read by immunoSEQ multiplex PCR, and TCRdb kept only the in-frame ones, dropping some. The table has roughly 120,000 clones, 93% seen once. About this clone: Its specificity is not known.

The CDR3 runs 13 residues. Germline V CDR1 and CDR2: SGDLS, YYNGEE. Trimming at V came to 3 bases and at J to 7 bases, leaving 6 bases not matched to a gene. General observations from the study: GvH clones detected in recipient marrow included some appearing first in ileum or blood. HvG clone declines early post-transplant were associated with peak circulating GvH levels.

The rearrangement uses TRBV9 and TRBJ1-1; TRBD1 agrees at 7 bases. The sample here was unstimulated CD8+ T cells sorted from spleen or lymph node cells, taken before intestinal transplant. This clonotype was obtained from a human donor who received an intestinal transplant. CDR3 nucleotides: TGTGCCAGCAGCGGTGGCAGGGGGGATGAAGCTTTCTTT. Protein: CASSGGRGDEAFF. The full variable domain, with the rest looked up from reference TRBV9 and TRBJ1-1, is DSGVTQTPKHLITATGQRVTLRCSPRSGDLSVYWYQQSLDQGLQFLIQYYNGEERAKGNILERFSAQQFPDLHSELNLSSLELGDSALYFCASSGGRGDEAFFGQGTRLTVV.